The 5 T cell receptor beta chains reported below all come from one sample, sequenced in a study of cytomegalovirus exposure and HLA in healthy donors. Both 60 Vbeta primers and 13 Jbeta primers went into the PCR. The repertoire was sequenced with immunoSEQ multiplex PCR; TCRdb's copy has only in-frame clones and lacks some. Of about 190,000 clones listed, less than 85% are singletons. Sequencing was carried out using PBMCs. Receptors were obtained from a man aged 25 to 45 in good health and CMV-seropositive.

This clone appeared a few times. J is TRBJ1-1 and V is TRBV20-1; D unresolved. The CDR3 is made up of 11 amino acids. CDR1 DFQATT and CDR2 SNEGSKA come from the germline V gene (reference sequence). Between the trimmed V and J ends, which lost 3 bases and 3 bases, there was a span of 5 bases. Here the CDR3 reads CSARFDTEAFF. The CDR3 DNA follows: TGCAGTGCTAGGTTCGACACTGAAGCTTTCTTT.

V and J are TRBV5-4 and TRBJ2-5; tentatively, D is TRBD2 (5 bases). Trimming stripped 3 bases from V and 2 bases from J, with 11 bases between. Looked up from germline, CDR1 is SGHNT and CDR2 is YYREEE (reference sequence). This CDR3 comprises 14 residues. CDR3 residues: CASSSGRGQETQYF. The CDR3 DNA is TGTGCCAGCAGCTCGGGTCGGGGACAAGAGACCCAGTACTTC.

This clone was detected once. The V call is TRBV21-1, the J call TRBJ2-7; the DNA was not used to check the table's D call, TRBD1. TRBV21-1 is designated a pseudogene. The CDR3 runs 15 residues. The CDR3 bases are TGTGCCAGCAGCAAAACCGGGGTAGACAGGGTCGAGCAGTACTTC. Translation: CASSKTGVDRVEQYF.

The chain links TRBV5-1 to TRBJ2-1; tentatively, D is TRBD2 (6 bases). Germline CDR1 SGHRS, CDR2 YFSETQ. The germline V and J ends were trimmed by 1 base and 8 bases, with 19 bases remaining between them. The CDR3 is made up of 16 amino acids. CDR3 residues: CASSLNPTGDFDEQFF. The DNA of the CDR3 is TGCGCCAGCAGCTTGAATCCTACGGGAGATTTCGATGAGCAGTTCTTC.

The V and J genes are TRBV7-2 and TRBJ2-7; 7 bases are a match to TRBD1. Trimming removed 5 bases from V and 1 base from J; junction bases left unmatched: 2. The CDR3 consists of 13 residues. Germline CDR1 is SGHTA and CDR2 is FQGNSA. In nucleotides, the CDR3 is TGTGCCAGCAGCCGGGACAGATCCTACGAGCAGTACTTC. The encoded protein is CASSRDRSYEQYF.